Each of the 7 T cell receptor beta chains below was sequenced from the same sample in a study of cytomegalovirus exposure and HLA in healthy donors. Primers for the PCR totalled 60 Vbeta and 13 Jbeta. TCRdb's copy holds only in-frame clones and misses some; the assay was immunoSEQ multiplex PCR. The repertoire includes 200,000 to 250,000 clones, about 85% of them detected once, and 1.3% sits in the top ten. Sequencing used PBMCs. These receptors were taken from a human donor in good health.

V usage is TRBV30 and J usage is TRBJ1-1; no reliable D call. CDR3 length: 12 residues. Germline V lookup: CDR1 GTSNPN, CDR2 SVGIG (reference sequence). CDR3 coding DNA: TGTGTTAACCTCCGAGGGAACACTGAAGCTTTCTTT. Amino acids: CVNLRGNTEAFF.

The chain recombines TRBV5-4 with TRBJ1-1, with unresolved D. Germline CDR1 is SGHNT and CDR2 is YYREEE (reference sequence). There are 13 residues in the CDR3. The V gene lost 0 bases and the J gene lost 1 base, with 4 bases spanning the gap. The CDR3 protein is CASSLDTNTEAFF. DNA for the CDR3: TGTGCCAGCAGCTTGGACACGAACACTGAAGCTTTCTTT.

The chain recombines TRBV7-2 with TRBJ2-2; D might be TRBD2 (5 bases). The V end lost 1 base, the J end lost 2 bases, and 11 bases lay between the germline ends. The CDR3 totals 16 residues. CDR1 is SGHTA and CDR2 is FQGNSA in the germline V gene. CDR3 coding DNA: TGTGCCAGCAGCTTAGTACCGACGGGAAACACCGGGGAGCTGTTTTTT. Protein sequence: CASSLVPTGNTGELFF.

This clone was observed once. J is TRBJ2-7 and V is TRBV19, with D maybe TRBD1 (6 bases). Trimming removed 6 bases from V and 3 bases from J, with 12 bases in between. This CDR3 comprises 13 residues. CDR1 and CDR2 (germline): LNHDA, SQIVND (reference sequence). CDR3 amino acids: CASRGQGHYEQYF. The CDR3 DNA follows: TGTGCCAGTAGAGGGCAGGGGCACTACGAGCAGTACTTC.

J is TRBJ2-3 and V is TRBV28, with 8 bases matching TRBD1. This CDR3 is 15 amino acids long. Germline V CDR1 and CDR2: MDHEN, SYDVKM. V shed 6 bases and J 2 bases; nucleotides not matched to a gene: 7. The CDR3 spells CASSLTGVNTDTQYF. The CDR3 coding sequence is TGTGCCAGCAGCCTGACAGGGGTTAACACAGATACGCAGTATTTT.

The rearrangement uses TRBV2 and TRBJ1-1; 7 nucleotides align to TRBD1. Germline V gives CDR1 SNHLY, CDR2 FYNNEI. The ends lost 6 bases at V and 5 bases at J; junction bases unmatched: 6. The CDR3 is made up of 13 amino acids. CDR3 protein: CASSTTGLTEAFF. In DNA, the CDR3 is TGTGCCAGCAGCACGACAGGGTTAACTGAAGCTTTCTTT.

This clone has just one count. The chain links TRBV27 to TRBJ1-2; maybe TRBD1 (6 bases). Trimming pared 4 bases from V and 5 bases from J, leaving 11 bases between. The length of the CDR3 is 13 residues. Germline V lookup: CDR1 MNHEY, CDR2 SMNVEV (reference sequence). DNA for the CDR3: TGTGCCAGCAGTTCCCAGGGGAGATATGGCTACACCTTC. Protein sequence: CASSSQGRYGYTF.